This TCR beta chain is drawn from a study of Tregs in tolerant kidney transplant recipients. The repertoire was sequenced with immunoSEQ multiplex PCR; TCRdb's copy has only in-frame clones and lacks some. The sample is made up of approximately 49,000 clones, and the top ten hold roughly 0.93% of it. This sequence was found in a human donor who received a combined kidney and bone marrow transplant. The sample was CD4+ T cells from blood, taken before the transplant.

CDR3: CASSKLAGAGELFF. The sequenced CDR3 bases are TGTGCCAGTAGTAAACTAGCGGGAGCCGGGGAG. J is TRBJ2-2 and V is TRBV19; TRBD2 aligns across 11 bases. Read coverage stops 3 residues before the CDR3 terminus; the germline J gene supplies the remainder. Germline-derived CDR1 and CDR2 are LNHDA and SQIVND (reference sequence). With 4 bases clipped from V and 6 bases from J, the junction kept 1 base outside the gene matches. The CDR3 has 14 residues. The whole variable domain, filled in from reference TRBV19 and TRBJ2-2, reads DGGITQSPKYLFRKEGQNVTLSCEQNLNHDAMYWYRQDPGQGLRLIYYSQIVNDFQKGDIAEGYSVSREKKESFPLTVTSAQKNPTAFYLCASSKLAGAGELFFGEGSRLTVL.